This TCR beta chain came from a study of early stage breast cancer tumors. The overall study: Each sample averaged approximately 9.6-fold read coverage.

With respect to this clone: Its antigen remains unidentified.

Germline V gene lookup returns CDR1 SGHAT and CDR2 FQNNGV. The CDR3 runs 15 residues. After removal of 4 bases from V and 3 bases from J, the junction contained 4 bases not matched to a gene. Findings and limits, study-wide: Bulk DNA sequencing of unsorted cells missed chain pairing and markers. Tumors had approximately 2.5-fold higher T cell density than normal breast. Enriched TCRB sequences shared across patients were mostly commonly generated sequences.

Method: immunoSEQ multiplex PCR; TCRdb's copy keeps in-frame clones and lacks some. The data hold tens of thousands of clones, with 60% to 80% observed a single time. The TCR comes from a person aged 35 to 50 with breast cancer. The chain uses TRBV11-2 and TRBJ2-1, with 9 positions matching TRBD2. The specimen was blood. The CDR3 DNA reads TGTGCCAGCAGCTATATAGCGGGAGTCTACAATGAGCAGTTCTTC. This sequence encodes CASSYIAGVYNEQFF.